These 27 T cell receptor beta chains share one sample of origin, sequenced in a study of T cells in Graves' hyperthyroidism and ophthalmopathy (dated by TCRdb to between 2018 and 2021). Library generation was performed with multiplex PCR. Instrument on record: Illumina HiSeq 2000. The TCR beta CDR3 regions were amplified from RNA transcripts. The first round of RT-PCR for the TCR CDR3 was performed with the HTBI primer set and the Qiagen OneStep RT-PCR kit. TCRdb redid the processing of the public reads, applying fastp at Q25 and MiXCR, and retained in-frame beta chains. Each CDR3 protein appears once, grouped with its most common genes and DNA. This sample comprises approximately 200,000 distinct CDR3 sequences, approximately 20% of them detected only once. Around 43% of the sample is held by the ten biggest clonotypes. Sequenced input: blood. The receptors come from a middle-aged man with Graves' hyperthyroidism.

This clonotype came up a few times. V usage is TRBV6-1 and J usage is TRBJ1-4; TRBD1 agrees at 7 bases. The CDR3 contains 14 residues. Germline values: CDR1 MNHNS, CDR2 SASEGT. The ends lost 6 bases at V and 3 bases at J; junction bases unmatched: 4. The CDR3 DNA reads TGTGCCAGCAGGGAGGGGGCGGCTAATGAAAAACTGTTTTTT. Translated: CASREGAANEKLFF.

A word on this clonotype: Given a much more abundant clone one base away, this may be a read error. The rearrangement links TRBV20-1 to TRBJ1-1; 7 nucleotides match TRBD1. V was clipped by 6 bases and J by 3 bases; unmatched bases: 10. The CDR3 totals 14 residues. The germline V gene encodes CDR1 DFQATT and CDR2 SNEGSKA (reference sequence). The CDR3 spells CSARGSRGYTEAFF. The CDR3 region has the DNA TGCAGTGCCAGGGGGAGCAGGGGGTACACTGAAGCTTTCTTT.

This clonotype showed up many times. The CDR3 protein is CASSRAGFEYGYTF. The CDR3 nucleotides are TGTGCCAGCAGCAGAGCGGGGTTCGAGTATGGCTACACCTTC. The rearrangement uses TRBV28 and TRBJ1-2; D remains unclear. V lost 6 bases to trimming and J lost 5 bases, with 16 bases between them. Germline values: CDR1 MDHEN, CDR2 SYDVKM. The CDR3 is made up of 14 amino acids.

The table lists this clonotype with many counts. The J gene is TRBJ2-3, the V gene TRBV7-9, with TRBD2 identical over 10 bases. Germline values: CDR1 SEHNR, CDR2 FQNEAQ (reference sequence). CDR3 length: 16 residues. Germline trimming cut 6 bases from V and 0 bases from J; bases unmatched to any gene: 6. The CDR3 DNA follows: TGTGCCAGCAGTCTAGCGGGGGTCCATAGCACAGATACGCAGTATTTT. Its protein product is CASSLAGVHSTDTQYF.

In regard to this clonotype: A much larger clone sits a single nucleotide away, making a read error possible. The chain is built from TRBV6-1 and TRBJ2-3, with 8 bases lining up with TRBD2. Germline trimming cut 3 bases from V and 2 bases from J; bases unmatched to any gene: 4. This CDR3 is 15 amino acids long. The germline CDR1 and CDR2 sequences are MNHNS and SASEGT. The CDR3 bases are TGTGCCAGCAGTGATGGGCGGGGGGACACAGATACGCAGTATTTT. This sequence encodes CASSDGRGDTDTQYF.

At least ten counts were recorded for this clonotype. The V call is TRBV20-1, the J call TRBJ1-1, with 11 bases identical to TRBD1. The CDR3 runs to 13 residues. V lost 5 bases, J lost 5 bases, and 4 bases stayed unmatched. Looked up from germline, CDR1 is DFQATT and CDR2 is SNEGSKA (reference sequence). CDR3 protein: CSAGQGAWTEAFF. CDR3 bases: TGCAGTGCTGGACAGGGGGCTTGGACTGAAGCTTTCTTT.

The genes are TRBV9 and TRBJ2-5; no definite D call. V was shortened by 0 bases and J by 2 bases, with 8 bases between the two germline ends. The germline V gene encodes CDR1 SGDLS and CDR2 YYNGEE. CDR3 size: 14 residues. CDR3 nucleotide sequence: TGTGCCAGCAGCGTAGAACCGACGCAAGAGACCCAGTACTTC. It is translated as CASSVEPTQETQYF.

In the case of this clonotype: It may be a read error: a sequence one base away is much more abundant. This rearrangement joins TRBV6-1 to TRBJ1-5, with D unresolved. The CDR3 contains 15 residues. Germline CDR1 MNHNS, CDR2 SASEGT. Trimming cost V 5 bases and J 2 bases, with 13 bases left between them. The CDR3 sequence is CASSPRRRGNQPQHF. The CDR3 nucleotides are TGTGCCAGCAGTCCCCGAAGGAGAGGCAATCAGCCCCAGCATTTT.

This clonotype was counted ten times or more. This chain joins TRBV28 and TRBJ2-7; 9 bases agree with TRBD1. The CDR3 has 17 amino acids. J was trimmed by 4 bases and V by 2 bases; bases with no gene match: 12. In germline, CDR1 is MDHEN, CDR2 SYDVKM. The CDR3 nucleotides read TGTGCCAGCAGTTTAGGCGGTCGCGGGACAGGGAGGTACGAGCAGTACTTC. Its translation: CASSLGGRGTGRYEQYF.

Notes on this clonotype: A read error is possible here, since a much larger clone lies one base away. The chain has TRBV28 and TRBJ1-2; the D is unclear. Looked up from germline, CDR1 is MDHEN and CDR2 is SYDVKM. The CDR3 is made up of 12 amino acids. Trimming pared 8 bases from V and 3 bases from J, leaving 10 bases between. The DNA for the CDR3 is TGTGCCAGCTACACGACTGACTATGGCTACACCTTC. Translated, it gives CASYTTDYGYTF.

This clonotype was seen many times. At one boundary the junction diverges from the germline segment, which might be a read error. The chain recombines TRBV18 with TRBJ1-1, with D unclear. The V gene's germline CDR1 is KGHSH and CDR2 LQKENI. The CDR3 consists of 14 residues. CDR3 sequence reads: CATSRVVGKIEAFF. CDR3 DNA: TGTGCCACCTCACGGGTCGTTGGAAAAATCGAAGCTTTCTTT.

This clonotype was counted ten times or more. The CDR3 sequence is CASSQVPGQRQTQYF. The DNA for the CDR3 is TGCGCCAGCAGCCAAGTACCGGGACAGAGACAGACCCAGTACTTC. The chain links TRBV4-1 to TRBJ2-5, with 7 bases that match TRBD1. Germline values: CDR1 MGHRA, CDR2 YSYEKL. The CDR3 has 15 residues. V dropped 1 base and J dropped 6; count of bases not matched to a gene: 8.

This clonotype was picked up many times. The CDR3 nucleotides read TGTGCCAGCAGCTTGCTCGACAGTGAGGCCTACGAGCAGTACTTC. Protein product: CASSLLDSEAYEQYF. V gene TRBV5-5 combines with J gene TRBJ2-7, with D maybe TRBD1 (5 bases). Trimming pared 1 base from V and 2 bases from J, leaving 13 bases between. This CDR3 is built from 15 residues. From germline, CDR1 is SGHKS and CDR2 YYEKEE (reference sequence).

This chain connects TRBV5-1 to TRBJ1-4, with 7 positions matching TRBD1. Trimming took 1 base from V and 5 from J; bases not matched to a gene: 5. The CDR3 runs to 15 residues. Germline V CDR1 and CDR2: SGHRS, YFSETQ. This CDR3 is CASSLMTGRNEKLFF. Here the CDR3 DNA reads TGCGCCAGCAGCTTGATGACAGGGAGGAATGAAAAACTGTTTTTT.

In its sample, this clonotype was seen a few times. The CDR3 region is CASSVYPGDGELFF. In nucleotides, the CDR3 is TGTGCCAGCAGCGTATACCCGGGGGACGGGGAGCTGTTTTTT. V gene TRBV9 combines with J gene TRBJ2-2; D is perhaps TRBD2 (6 bases). V lost 1 base, J lost 7 bases, and 11 bases lay in between. This CDR3 is 14 amino acids long. Germline lookup yields CDR1 SGDLS and CDR2 YYNGEE. Using reference TRBV9 and TRBJ2-2 for the parts outside the CDR3, the full variable domain is DSGVTQTPKHLITATGQRVTLRCSPRSGDLSVYWYQQSLDQGLQFLIQYYNGEERAKGNILERFSAQQFPDLHSELNLSSLELGDSALYFCASSVYPGDGELFFGEGSRLTVL.

This clonotype was picked up many times. V usage is TRBV6-2 or TRBV6-3 and J usage is TRBJ1-1; no clear D. Trimming took 5 bases from V and 0 from J, leaving 13 bases between them. CDR1 and CDR2 (germline): MNHEY, SVGEGT. The CDR3 consists of 15 residues. The CDR3: CASSAGLTMNTEAFF. CDR3 nucleotide sequence: TGTGCCAGCAGTGCCGGGCTAACTATGAACACTGAAGCTTTCTTT.

This clonotype was detected only a few times. The rearrangement uses TRBV3-1 and TRBJ2-5; TRBD2 agrees at 7 bases. With 4 bases clipped from V and 14 bases from J, the junction kept 10 bases outside the gene matches. Germline assignment: CDR1 LGHDT and CDR2 YNNKEL (reference sequence). The CDR3 covers 12 residues. CDR3 protein: CASSLPGLPLYF. CDR3 nucleotides: TGTGCCAGCAGCCTTCCGGGACTACCTCTATACTTC.

As for this clonotype: A read error may be the cause here, since a much bigger clone is one base away. V and J are TRBV20-1 and TRBJ2-2, with TRBD2 as a possible D gene (5 bases). The ends were cut back, 7 bases at V and 5 bases at J, with 17 bases in the middle. CDR1 is DFQATT, CDR2 SNEGSKA, per germline (reference sequence). This CDR3 contains 14 residues. CDR3 DNA sequence: TGCAGTGGCCTTACCGGGATAGGGACCGGGGAGCTGTTTTTT. Amino acids: CSGLTGIGTGELFF.

This clonotype has at least ten counts. The chain employs TRBV7-2 and TRBJ1-2, with a tentative D call TRBD1 (5 bases). Trimming shortened V by 2 bases and J by 1 base, and 17 bases separated the two germline ends. This CDR3 has 17 amino acids. Germline loops: CDR1 SGHTA, CDR2 FQGNSA. The CDR3 coding sequence is TGTGCCAGCAGCTTACTACGGACACCCGGGAGTAACTATGGCTACACCTTC. This translates into CASSLLRTPGSNYGYTF.

This clonotype was picked up many times. The chain recombines TRBV20-1 with TRBJ1-2, with 9 positions matching TRBD1. CDR1 and CDR2 from the germline V gene are DFQATT and SNEGSKA (reference sequence). The CDR3 sequence is 13 residues long. The ends lost 5 bases at V and 9 bases at J; junction bases unmatched: 10. In nucleotides, the CDR3 is TGCAGTGCTCCAACCGGGACAGGGATCAGCTACACCTTC. It codes for CSAPTGTGISYTF.

CDR3: CSARVGDRGHGYTF. In nucleotides, the CDR3 is TGCAGTGCTAGAGTAGGGGACAGGGGGCATGGCTACACCTTC. The chain is built from TRBV20-1 and TRBJ1-2, with 12 nucleotides matching TRBD1. This CDR3 comprises 14 residues. CDR1 and CDR2 (germline): DFQATT, SNEGSKA (reference sequence). V lost 1 base, J lost 6 bases, and 3 bases stayed unmatched.

This chain uses TRBV11-2 with TRBJ2-7; a possible D gene is TRBD1 (6 bases). The CDR3 extends over 14 amino acids. Germline-derived CDR1 and CDR2 are SGHAT and FQNNGV. Deletions cut 9 bases from V and 6 bases from J, with 21 bases between. In DNA form, the CDR3 reads TGTGCCAGTCTTTCGGTACAGGGATTCCGCGAGCAGTACTTC. This gives the protein CASLSVQGFREQYF. The variable domain in full, with the rest retrieved from reference TRBV11-2 and TRBJ2-7, is EAGVAQSPRYKIIEKRQSVAFWCNPISGHATLYWYQQILGQGPKLLIQFQNNGVVDDSQLPKDRFSAERLKGVDSTLKIQPAKLEDSAVYLCASLSVQGFREQYFGPGTRLTVT.

This clonotype was detected a few times. This chain connects TRBV19 to TRBJ2-2; no firm D call. Trimming removed 6 bases from V and 4 bases from J, with 9 bases in between. This CDR3 comprises 13 residues. Germline V gives CDR1 LNHDA, CDR2 SQIVND (reference sequence). The CDR3 sequence is CASSPRPTGELFF. The DNA for the CDR3 is TGTGCCAGTAGCCCAAGACCCACCGGGGAGCTGTTTTTT. Full variable domain (missing parts from reference TRBV19 and TRBJ2-2): DGGITQSPKYLFRKEGQNVTLSCEQNLNHDAMYWYRQDPGQGLRLIYYSQIVNDFQKGDIAEGYSVSREKKESFPLTVTSAQKNPTAFYLCASSPRPTGELFFGEGSRLTVL.

The chain combines TRBV5-1 with TRBJ2-5, with 7 bases fitting TRBD1. Germline lookup yields CDR1 SGHRS and CDR2 YFSETQ. The V segment lost 4 bases and the J segment 5 bases; nucleotides outside the gene matches: 8. The CDR3 covers 14 residues. The DNA for the CDR3 is TGCGCCAGCAGCATAGGGACAGTCCCGGAGACCCAGTACTTC. Translating it yields CASSIGTVPETQYF.

With respect to this clonotype: The junction departs from germline at one end; a sequencing error may be responsible. V gene TRBV9 combines with J gene TRBJ2-6, with D perhaps TRBD1 (5 bases). CDR1 is SGDLS, CDR2 YYNGEE, per germline. CDR3 length equals 16 residues. The CDR3 DNA sequence: TGTGCCAGCAGCCCAGGGATCTTGGCTGGGGCCAACGTCCCGACTTTC. Its translation is CASSPGILAGANVPTF.

The sample holds a few counts of this clonotype. The rearrangement uses TRBV27 and TRBJ1-6; D is perhaps TRBD1 (5 bases). The V and J ends lost 4 bases and 13 bases respectively, with 17 bases between them. Germline-derived CDR1 and CDR2 are MNHEY and SMNVEV (reference sequence). The CDR3 runs 14 residues. The DNA for the CDR3 is TGTGCCAGCAGTTCGAGGGGACTCCGTTCCCCCCTCCACTTT. This gives the protein CASSSRGLRSPLHF.

The V call is TRBV9, the J call TRBJ2-5; a weak D match, TRBD2 (6 bases). The CDR3 length is 14 residues. Trimming removed 2 bases from V and 5 bases from J, with 13 bases in between. Germline loops: CDR1 SGDLS, CDR2 YYNGEE. The CDR3 DNA follows: TGTGCCAGCAGCGTTGGGGCGGGGTCGGAGACCCAGTACTTC. Amino acid sequence: CASSVGAGSETQYF.